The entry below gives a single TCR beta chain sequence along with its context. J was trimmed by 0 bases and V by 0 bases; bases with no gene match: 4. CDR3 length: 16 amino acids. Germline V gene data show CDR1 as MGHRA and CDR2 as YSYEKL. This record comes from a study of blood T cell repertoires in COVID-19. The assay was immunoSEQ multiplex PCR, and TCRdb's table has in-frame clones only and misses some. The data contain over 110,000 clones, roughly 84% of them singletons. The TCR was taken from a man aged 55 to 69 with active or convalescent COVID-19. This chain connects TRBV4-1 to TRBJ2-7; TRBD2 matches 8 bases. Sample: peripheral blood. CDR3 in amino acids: CASSQDRAGASYEQYF. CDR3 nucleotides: TGCGCCAGCAGCCAAGACCGAGCGGGGGCCTCCTACGAGCAGTACTTC.